This note documents a single TCR beta chain sequence. Its target is not known. PCR was performed using 60 Vbeta and 13 Jbeta primers. Method: immunoSEQ multiplex PCR; TCRdb's copy keeps in-frame clones and lacks some. The sample has around 150,000 clones; roughly 77% are singletons. These data come from a study of cytomegalovirus exposure and HLA in healthy donors. General study results and limits: Testing in vitro showed a few CMV-associated chains specific for CMV antigens.

The CDR3 sequence is 17 residues long. Germline V gives CDR1 MDHEN, CDR2 SYDVKM. The V gene end was trimmed by 4 bases and the J gene end by 2 bases; junction bases not matched to a gene: 11. The sample taken for sequencing was PBMCs. The receptor's source is a woman in her forties in good health and CMV-seropositive. V is TRBV28 and J is TRBJ1-5, with 7 bases matching TRBD1. CDR3 loop: CASSSPIRGEGNQPQHF. CDR3 coding DNA: TGTGCCAGCAGTTCCCCTATCAGGGGGGAGGGCAATCAGCCCCAGCATTTT.